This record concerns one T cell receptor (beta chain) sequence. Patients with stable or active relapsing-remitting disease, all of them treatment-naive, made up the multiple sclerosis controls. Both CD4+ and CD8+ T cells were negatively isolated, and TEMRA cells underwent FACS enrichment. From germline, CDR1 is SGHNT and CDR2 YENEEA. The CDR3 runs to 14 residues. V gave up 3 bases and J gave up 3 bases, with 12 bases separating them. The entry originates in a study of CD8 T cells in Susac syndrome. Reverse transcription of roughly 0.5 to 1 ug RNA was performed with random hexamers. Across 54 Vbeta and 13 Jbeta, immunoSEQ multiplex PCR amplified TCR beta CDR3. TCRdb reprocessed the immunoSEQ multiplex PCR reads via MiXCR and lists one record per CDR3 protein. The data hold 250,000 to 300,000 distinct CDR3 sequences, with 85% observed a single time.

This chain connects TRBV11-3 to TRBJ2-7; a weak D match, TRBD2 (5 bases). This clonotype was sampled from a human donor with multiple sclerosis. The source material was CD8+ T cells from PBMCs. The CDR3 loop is CASSFLAAGYEQYF. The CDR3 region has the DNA TGTGCCAGCAGCTTCCTAGCTGCAGGCTACGAGCAGTACTTC. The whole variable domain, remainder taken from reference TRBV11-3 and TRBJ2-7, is EAGVVQSPRYKIIEKKQPVAFWCNPISGHNTLYWYLQNLGQGPELLIRYENEEAVDDSQLPKDRFSAERLKGVDSTLKIQPAELGDSAVYLCASSFLAAGYEQYFGPGTRLTVT.